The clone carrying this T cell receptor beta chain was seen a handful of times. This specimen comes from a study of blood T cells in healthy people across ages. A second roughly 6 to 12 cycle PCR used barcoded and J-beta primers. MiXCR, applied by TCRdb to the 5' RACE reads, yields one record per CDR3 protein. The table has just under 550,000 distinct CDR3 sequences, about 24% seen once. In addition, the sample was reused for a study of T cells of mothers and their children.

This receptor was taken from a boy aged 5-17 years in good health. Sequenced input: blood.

CDR3 sequence (DNA): TGCAGTGCTCCCGGACAGAGCTCCTACGAGCAGTACTTC. Amino acid sequence: CSAPGQSSYEQYF. This chain links TRBV20-1 with TRBJ2-7, with D perhaps TRBD1 (6 bases). The V gene lost 5 bases and the J gene lost 0 bases, with 11 bases spanning the gap. CDR1 DFQATT and CDR2 SNEGSKA come from the germline V gene (reference sequence). The CDR3 loop spans 13 amino acids.